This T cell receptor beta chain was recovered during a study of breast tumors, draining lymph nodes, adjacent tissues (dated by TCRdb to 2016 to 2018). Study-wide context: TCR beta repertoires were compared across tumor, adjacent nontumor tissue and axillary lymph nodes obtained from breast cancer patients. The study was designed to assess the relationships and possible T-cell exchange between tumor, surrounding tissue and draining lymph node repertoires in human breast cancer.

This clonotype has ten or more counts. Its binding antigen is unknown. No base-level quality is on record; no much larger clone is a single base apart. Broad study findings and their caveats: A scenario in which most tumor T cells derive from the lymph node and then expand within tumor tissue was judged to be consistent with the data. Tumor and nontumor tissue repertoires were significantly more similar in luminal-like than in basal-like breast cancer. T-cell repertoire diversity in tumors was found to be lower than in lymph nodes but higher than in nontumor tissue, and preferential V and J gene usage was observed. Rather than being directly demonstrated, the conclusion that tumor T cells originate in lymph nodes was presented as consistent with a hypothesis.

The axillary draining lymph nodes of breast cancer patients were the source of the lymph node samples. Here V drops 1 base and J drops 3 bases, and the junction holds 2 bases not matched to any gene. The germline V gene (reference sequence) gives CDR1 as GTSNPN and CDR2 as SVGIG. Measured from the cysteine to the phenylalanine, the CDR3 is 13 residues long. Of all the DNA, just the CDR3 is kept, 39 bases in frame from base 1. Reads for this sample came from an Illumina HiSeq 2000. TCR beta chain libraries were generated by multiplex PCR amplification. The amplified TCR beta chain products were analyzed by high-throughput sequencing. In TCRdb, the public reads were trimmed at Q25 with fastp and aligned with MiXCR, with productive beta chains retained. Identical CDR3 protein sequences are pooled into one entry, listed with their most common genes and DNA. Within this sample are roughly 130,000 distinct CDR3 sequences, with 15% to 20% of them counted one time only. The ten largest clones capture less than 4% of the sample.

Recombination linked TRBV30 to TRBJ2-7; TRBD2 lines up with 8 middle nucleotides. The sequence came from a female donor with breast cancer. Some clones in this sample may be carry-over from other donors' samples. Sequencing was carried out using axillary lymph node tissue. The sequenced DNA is TGTGCCTGGAGTGGCGGGGGGCTCTACGAGCAGTACTTC. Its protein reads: CAWSGGGLYEQYF.